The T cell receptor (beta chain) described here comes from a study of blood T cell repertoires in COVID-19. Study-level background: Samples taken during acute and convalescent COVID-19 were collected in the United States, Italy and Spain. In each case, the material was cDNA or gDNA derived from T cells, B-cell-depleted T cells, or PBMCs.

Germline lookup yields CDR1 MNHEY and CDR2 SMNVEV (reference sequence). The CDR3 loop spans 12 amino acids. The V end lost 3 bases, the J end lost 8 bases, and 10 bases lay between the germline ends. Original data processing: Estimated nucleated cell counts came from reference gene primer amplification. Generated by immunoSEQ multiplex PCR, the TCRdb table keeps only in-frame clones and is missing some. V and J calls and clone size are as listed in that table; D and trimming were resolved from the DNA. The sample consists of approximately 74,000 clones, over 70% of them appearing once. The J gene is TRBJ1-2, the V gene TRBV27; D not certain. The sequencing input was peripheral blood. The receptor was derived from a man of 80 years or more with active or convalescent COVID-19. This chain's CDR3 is CASSFVGEGYTF. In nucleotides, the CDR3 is TGTGCCAGCAGTTTTGTAGGAGAGGGCTACACCTTC.